This T cell receptor (beta chain) derives from a study of OX40 agonist ivuxolimab in advanced cancers. Overall study: In this trial design, patients received ivuxolimab intravenously at 0.01 to 10 mg/kg every 2 weeks. Earlier treatment with anti-PD-1, anti-PD-L1 or anti-CTLA-4 was permitted, and less than 50% had received some. General study results and limits: Some of the nonresponding patients also showed low levels of normalized T-cell clonal expansion. In the 0.1 to 3.0 mg/kg range, CD4+ and CD8+ blood T cells had expanded clonally by week 6.

Sequenced by immunoSEQ multiplex PCR; TCRdb stores in-frame clones only, minus some. The table has roughly 100,000 clones, 70% to 90% seen once. There are a few counts of this clone. Its antigen is not identified. This specimen was CD4+ or CD8+ T cells sorted from blood, taken in a trial of the OX40 agonist ivuxolimab. This sequence originates from an adult with an advanced solid tumor such as melanoma, head and neck, liver or kidney cancer.

DNA for the CDR3: TGTGCCAGTAGGGCAGGACAGGGGATAGGTGGGGCCAACGTCCTGACTTTC. Translating it yields CASRAGQGIGGANVLTF. The chain is built from TRBV19 and TRBJ2-6; TRBD1 matches 9 bases. CDR1 LNHDA and CDR2 SQIVND come from the germline V gene (reference sequence). The CDR3 has 17 residues. V dropped 6 bases and J dropped 3; count of bases not matched to a gene: 9.